This is a list of T cell receptor beta chains from one sample in a study of T cells in Graves' hyperthyroidism and ophthalmopathy. TCRdb used MiXCR to reprocess the multiplex PCR reads, holding one entry per CDR3 protein. Of almost 600,000 distinct CDR3 sequences detected, just over 45% appear once; the ten largest clones hold about 8%. The sample was peripheral blood or thyroid tissue (not recorded which). These receptors were collected from a woman between 18 and 29 years old with Graves' hyperthyroidism. Each CDR3 is given with its conserved first and last residue. The order of the fields is D gene, J gene, clone size, V gene, CDR3 protein, CDR3 DNA. A D gene is named only where the DNA matches it firmly. The listing skips clone size in some rows; elsewhere it reads once, few, many or a size class.

D gene: TRBD2
J gene: TRBJ2-7
clone size: -
V gene: TRBV7-2
CDR3 protein: CASSRRDYSYEQYF
CDR3 DNA: TGTGCCAGCAGCCGCCGGGACTACTCCTACGAGCAGTACTTC

D gene: -
J gene: TRBJ2-3
clone size: -
V gene: TRBV24-1
CDR3 protein: CATSSQGGTDTQYF
CDR3 DNA: TGTGCCACCAGTTCCCAGGGAGGCACAGATACGCAGTATTTT

D gene: TRBD1
J gene: TRBJ2-5
clone size: many
V gene: TRBV29-1
CDR3 protein: CSGLTGNQETQYF
CDR3 DNA: TGCAGCGGGTTGACAGGGAACCAAGAGACCCAGTACTTC

D gene: -
J gene: TRBJ1-3
clone size: many
V gene: TRBV7-3
CDR3 protein: CASSDGGSGNTIYF
CDR3 DNA: TGTGCCAGCTCAGATGGTGGTTCTGGAAACACCATATATTTT

D gene: TRBD1
J gene: TRBJ1-6
clone size: few
V gene: TRBV18
CDR3 protein: CASSPGGTGSSPLHF
CDR3 DNA: TGTGCCAGCTCACCCGGTGGGACAGGGAGTTCACCCCTCCACTTT

D gene: -
J gene: TRBJ1-1
clone size: -
V gene: TRBV7-2
CDR3 protein: CASSFEAMNTEAFF
CDR3 DNA: TGTGCCAGCAGCTTTGAGGCCATGAACACTGAAGCTTTCTTT

D gene: -
J gene: TRBJ2-5
clone size: many
V gene: TRBV18
CDR3 protein: CASSPSVSGETQYF
CDR3 DNA: TGTGCCAGCTCACCCTCGGTGAGTGGAGAGACCCAGTACTTC

D gene: TRBD2
J gene: TRBJ2-1
clone size: -
V gene: TRBV12-3/TRBV12-4
CDR3 protein: CASSLGFGTSGSYYNEQFF
CDR3 DNA: TGTGCCAGCAGTTTGGGGTTCGGGACTAGCGGGAGTTACTACAATGAGCAGTTCTTC

D gene: TRBD1
J gene: TRBJ2-1
clone size: -
V gene: TRBV24-1
CDR3 protein: CATSDQGALNEQFF
CDR3 DNA: TGTGCCACCAGTGATCAGGGGGCCCTCAATGAGCAGTTCTTC

D gene: TRBD2
J gene: TRBJ2-5
clone size: -
V gene: TRBV20-1
CDR3 protein: CSAPTSGRGIETQYF
CDR3 DNA: TGCAGTGCCCCTACTAGCGGGAGGGGTATTGAGACCCAGTACTTC

D gene: -
J gene: TRBJ1-5
clone size: -
V gene: TRBV24-1
CDR3 protein: CAGMQPQHF
CDR3 DNA: TGTGCCGGGATGCAGCCCCAGCATTTT

D gene: -
J gene: TRBJ2-5
clone size: -
V gene: TRBV20-1
CDR3 protein: CSAGGEKETQYF
CDR3 DNA: TGCAGTGCCGGAGGGGAAAAAGAGACCCAGTACTTC

D gene: TRBD1
J gene: TRBJ2-3
clone size: -
V gene: TRBV15
CDR3 protein: CATSKPWSQGAFTDTQYF
CDR3 DNA: TGTGCCACCAGCAAACCCTGGTCACAGGGGGCATTCACAGATACGCAGTATTTT

D gene: -
J gene: TRBJ2-2
clone size: many
V gene: TRBV7-2
CDR3 protein: CASSLAPGELFF
CDR3 DNA: TGTGCCAGCAGCTTGGCACCCGGGGAGCTGTTTTTT

D gene: TRBD2
J gene: TRBJ2-1
clone size: -
V gene: TRBV24-1
CDR3 protein: CATSDAIAGGTNEQFF
CDR3 DNA: TGTGCCACCAGTGATGCGATAGCGGGAGGGACCAATGAGCAGTTCTTC

D gene: -
J gene: TRBJ2-5
clone size: -
V gene: TRBV29-1
CDR3 protein: CSSGGLLETQYF
CDR3 DNA: TGCAGCAGTGGGGGACTCCTAGAGACCCAGTACTTC

D gene: -
J gene: TRBJ2-1
clone size: few
V gene: TRBV24-1
CDR3 protein: CATSGHGFNEQFF
CDR3 DNA: TGTGCCACCAGTGGTCACGGTTTCAATGAGCAGTTCTTC

D gene: -
J gene: TRBJ2-7
clone size: -
V gene: TRBV24-1
CDR3 protein: CATPTLYEQYF
CDR3 DNA: TGTGCCACCCCAACCCTCTACGAGCAGTACTTC

D gene: TRBD2
J gene: TRBJ2-1
clone size: many
V gene: TRBV2
CDR3 protein: CASSELGLAGEGEQFF
CDR3 DNA: TGTGCCAGCAGTGAGCTCGGACTAGCGGGAGAAGGGGAGCAGTTCTTC

D gene: TRBD1
J gene: TRBJ1-4
clone size: -
V gene: TRBV5-4
CDR3 protein: CASSFPGQGGEKLFF
CDR3 DNA: TGTGCCAGCAGCTTTCCGGGACAGGGAGGTGAAAAACTGTTTTTT

D gene: -
J gene: TRBJ1-5
clone size: -
V gene: TRBV10-3
CDR3 protein: CAISESWQGFNQPQHF
CDR3 DNA: TGTGCCATCAGTGAGTCATGGCAGGGGTTCAATCAGCCCCAGCATTTT

D gene: -
J gene: TRBJ2-2
clone size: -
V gene: TRBV4-1
CDR3 protein: CASSHTGKNTGELFF
CDR3 DNA: TGCGCCAGCAGCCACACGGGGAAGAACACCGGGGAGCTGTTTTTT

D gene: -
J gene: TRBJ1-3
clone size: many
V gene: TRBV9
CDR3 protein: CASSAGLLQGSGNTIYF
CDR3 DNA: TGTGCCAGCAGCGCGGGGCTTTTACAGGGCTCTGGAAACACCATATATTTT

D gene: -
J gene: TRBJ2-5
clone size: few
V gene: TRBV5-1
CDR3 protein: CASSRTGTYQETQYF
CDR3 DNA: TGCGCCAGCAGCCGAACCGGGACTTACCAAGAGACCCAGTACTTC

D gene: -
J gene: TRBJ2-7
clone size: many
V gene: TRBV12-3/TRBV12-4
CDR3 protein: CASTPRSETYEQYF
CDR3 DNA: TGTGCCAGCACCCCTCGTTCTGAAACCTACGAGCAGTACTTC

D gene: TRBD1
J gene: TRBJ1-2
clone size: -
V gene: TRBV7-2
CDR3 protein: CASSMTGTAYGYTF
CDR3 DNA: TGTGCCAGCAGCATGACAGGGACAGCTTATGGCTACACCTTC

D gene: TRBD1
J gene: TRBJ1-6
clone size: -
V gene: TRBV20-1
CDR3 protein: CSATGARYGSPLHF
CDR3 DNA: TGCAGTGCGACAGGGGCGCGTTACGGTTCACCCCTCCACTTT

D gene: -
J gene: TRBJ2-7
clone size: many
V gene: TRBV19
CDR3 protein: CASRGDWGYEQYF
CDR3 DNA: TGTGCCAGTAGAGGGGACTGGGGTTACGAGCAGTACTTC

D gene: -
J gene: TRBJ2-5
clone size: -
V gene: TRBV7-9
CDR3 protein: CASSPPWGDYGYTFGSGTQYF
CDR3 DNA: -

D gene: -
J gene: TRBJ1-5
clone size: -
V gene: TRBV10-3
CDR3 protein: CAISGGDGQETQHF
CDR3 DNA: TGTGCCATCAGTGGGGGGGACGGACAAGAGACCCAGCATTTT

D gene: -
J gene: TRBJ2-7
clone size: many
V gene: TRBV4-1
CDR3 protein: CASSPLPGAYEQYF
CDR3 DNA: TGCGCCAGCAGCCCCCTGCCCGGGGCCTACGAGCAGTACTTC

D gene: TRBD1
J gene: TRBJ1-6
clone size: once
V gene: TRBV15
CDR3 protein: CATSRAAGTGGLSPLHF
CDR3 DNA: TGTGCCACCAGCAGAGCCGCCGGGACAGGGGGTCTTTCACCCCTCCACTTT

D gene: TRBD1
J gene: TRBJ1-6
clone size: -
V gene: TRBV10-3
CDR3 protein: CAISDRGQNSPLHF
CDR3 DNA: TGTGCCATTTCCGACAGGGGGCAGAATTCACCCCTCCACTTT

D gene: TRBD2
J gene: TRBJ2-7
clone size: few
V gene: TRBV7-9
CDR3 protein: CASSLFSGIGVRWEQYF
CDR3 DNA: TGTGCCAGCAGCCTCTTTAGCGGGATTGGAGTCAGATGGGAGCAGTACTTC

D gene: TRBD1
J gene: TRBJ2-7
clone size: many
V gene: TRBV7-6
CDR3 protein: CASSWQGVHEQYF
CDR3 DNA: TGTGCCAGCAGCTGGCAGGGGGTCCACGAGCAGTACTTC

D gene: -
J gene: TRBJ2-7
clone size: -
V gene: TRBV20-1
CDR3 protein: CSRDFSPSYEQYF
CDR3 DNA: TGCAGTCGGGACTTTTCCCCCTCCTACGAGCAGTACTTC

D gene: -
J gene: TRBJ1-5
clone size: many
V gene: TRBV20-1
CDR3 protein: CSARDLRGSNQPQHF
CDR3 DNA: TGCAGTGCTAGAGATCTAAGGGGGAGCAATCAGCCCCAGCATTTT